Listed here is a single T cell receptor beta chain. The data stem from a study of OX40 agonist ivuxolimab in advanced cancers. The table came from immunoSEQ multiplex PCR; TCRdb's copy has only in-frame clones and leaves some out. The sample has roughly 56,000 clones, 70% to 90% seen once. Per germline, CDR1 ENHRY and CDR2 SYGVKD. The CDR3 is 15 residues long. The trim removed 10 bases at V and 4 bases at J, leaving 14 bases unmatched. V and J are TRBV10-3 and TRBJ2-7, with 9 bases fitting TRBD1. The sequence was collected from an adult with an advanced solid tumor such as melanoma, head and neck, liver or kidney cancer. This sample comprised CD4+ or CD8+ T cells sorted from blood, obtained in a trial of the OX40 agonist ivuxolimab. The CDR3 sequence: CATSLEGQGYYEQYF. CDR3 DNA sequence: TGTGCCACCAGCTTGGAGGGACAGGGCTATTACGAGCAGTACTTC.